This record concerns one T cell receptor (beta chain) sequence. The target antigen is unknown. Its ends do not fully match the called genes, so a read error is possible. This sample is part of a study of blood T cells in healthy people across ages. The overall study: The template switching approach captured approximately one barcoded beta molecule for every two T cells. General study points: A greater number of naive CD4+ cells and higher diversity distinguished long-lived donors from aged donors.

CDR1 SGHVS and CDR2 FQNEAQ come from the germline V gene. The CDR3 runs 14 residues. A second about 7 to 11 cycle PCR used barcoded and J-beta primers. TCRdb analysed the 5' RACE reads with MiXCR anew, one entry per CDR3 protein. The data contain over a million distinct CDR3 sequences, more than 35% of them seen just once; the ten biggest clones take up about 19%. This TCR was recovered from an older woman in good health. Sequenced material: blood. The chain uses TRBV7-8 and TRBJ1-1; weak D call: TRBD1 (6 bases). The CDR3 coding sequence is TGTGCCGGCAGCGCGGACACGAGGGGGACTGAAGCTTTCTTT. As protein: CAGSADTRGTEAFF. Full variable domain (outside the CDR3, taken from reference TRBV7-8 and TRBJ1-1): GAGVSQSPRYKVAKRGQDVALRCDPISGHVSLFWYQQALGQGPEFLTYFQNEAQLDKSGLPSDRFFAERPEGSVSTLKIQRTQQEDSAVYLCAGSADTRGTEAFFGQGTRLTVV.